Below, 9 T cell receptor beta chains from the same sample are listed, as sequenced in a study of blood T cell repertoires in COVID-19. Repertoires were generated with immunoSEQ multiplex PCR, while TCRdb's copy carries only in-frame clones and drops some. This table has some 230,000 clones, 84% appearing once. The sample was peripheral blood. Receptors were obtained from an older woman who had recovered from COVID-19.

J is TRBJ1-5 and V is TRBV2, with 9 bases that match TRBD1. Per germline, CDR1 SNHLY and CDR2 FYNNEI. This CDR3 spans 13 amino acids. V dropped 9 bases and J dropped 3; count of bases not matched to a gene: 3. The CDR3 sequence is CASDRGVNQPQHF. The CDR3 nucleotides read TGTGCCAGTGACAGGGGGGTCAATCAGCCCCAGCATTTT.

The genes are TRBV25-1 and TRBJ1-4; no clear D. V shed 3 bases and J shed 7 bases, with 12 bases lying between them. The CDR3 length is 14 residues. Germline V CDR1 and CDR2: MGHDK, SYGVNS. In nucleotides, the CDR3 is TGTGCCAGCAGTGATAGCTCGACGGGTGAAAAACTGTTTTTT. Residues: CASSDSSTGEKLFF.

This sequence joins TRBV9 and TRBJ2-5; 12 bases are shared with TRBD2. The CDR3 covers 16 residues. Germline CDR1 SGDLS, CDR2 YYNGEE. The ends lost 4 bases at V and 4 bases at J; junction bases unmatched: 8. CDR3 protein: CASSSGASGGAETQYF. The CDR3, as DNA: TGTGCCAGCAGCTCAGGGGCTAGCGGGGGGGCAGAGACCCAGTACTTC. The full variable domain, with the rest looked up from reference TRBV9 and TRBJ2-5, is DSGVTQTPKHLITATGQRVTLRCSPRSGDLSVYWYQQSLDQGLQFLIQYYNGEERAKGNILERFSAQQFPDLHSELNLSSLELGDSALYFCASSSGASGGAETQYFGPGTRLLVL.

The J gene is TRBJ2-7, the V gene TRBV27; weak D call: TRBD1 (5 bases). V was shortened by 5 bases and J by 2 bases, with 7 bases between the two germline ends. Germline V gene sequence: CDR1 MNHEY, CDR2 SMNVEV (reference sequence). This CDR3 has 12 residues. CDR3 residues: CASSPGTYEQYF. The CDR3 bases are TGTGCCAGCAGTCCAGGGACCTACGAGCAGTACTTC.

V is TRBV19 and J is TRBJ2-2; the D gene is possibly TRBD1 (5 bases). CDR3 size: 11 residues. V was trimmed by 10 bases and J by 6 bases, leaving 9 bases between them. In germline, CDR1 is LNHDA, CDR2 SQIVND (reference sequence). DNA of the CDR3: TGTGCCACCAGGGTCGCCGGGGAGCTGTTTTTT. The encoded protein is CATRVAGELFF. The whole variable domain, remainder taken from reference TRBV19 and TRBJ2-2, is DGGITQSPKYLFRKEGQNVTLSCEQNLNHDAMYWYRQDPGQGLRLIYYSQIVNDFQKGDIAEGYSVSREKKESFPLTVTSAQKNPTAFYLCATRVAGELFFGEGSRLTVL.

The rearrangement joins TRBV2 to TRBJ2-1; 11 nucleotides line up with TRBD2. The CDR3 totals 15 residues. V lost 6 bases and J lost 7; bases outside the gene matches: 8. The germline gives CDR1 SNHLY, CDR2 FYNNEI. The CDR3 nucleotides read TGTGCCAGCAGGGCTAGCGGGGGGAGTTATAATGAGCAGTTCTTC. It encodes CASRASGGSYNEQFF.

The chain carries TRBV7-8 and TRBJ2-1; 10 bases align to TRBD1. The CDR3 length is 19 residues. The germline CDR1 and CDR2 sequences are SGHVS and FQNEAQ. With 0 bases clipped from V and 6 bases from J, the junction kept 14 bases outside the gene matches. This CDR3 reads CASSLARVTGTGAGNEQFF. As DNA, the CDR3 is TGTGCCAGCAGCTTAGCTAGGGTAACCGGGACAGGGGCTGGCAATGAGCAGTTCTTC.

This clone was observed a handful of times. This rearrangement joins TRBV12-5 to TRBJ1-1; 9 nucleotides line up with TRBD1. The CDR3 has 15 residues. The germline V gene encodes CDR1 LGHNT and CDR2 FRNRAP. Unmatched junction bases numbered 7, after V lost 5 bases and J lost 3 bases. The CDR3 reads CASGMSRDRDTEAFF. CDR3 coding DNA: TGTGCTAGTGGTATGTCTAGGGACAGGGACACTGAAGCTTTCTTT.

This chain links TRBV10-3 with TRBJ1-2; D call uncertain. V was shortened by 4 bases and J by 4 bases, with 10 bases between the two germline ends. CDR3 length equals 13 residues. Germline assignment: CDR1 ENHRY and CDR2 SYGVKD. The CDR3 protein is CAISAGYPYGYTF. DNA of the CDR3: TGTGCCATCAGTGCAGGATACCCCTATGGCTACACCTTC.